One and the same sample provided the 20 T cell receptor beta chains below, sequenced in a study of cytotoxic CD8 clonotypes in ibrutinib-treated CLL. Repertoires were generated with immunoSEQ multiplex PCR, while TCRdb's copy carries only in-frame clones and drops some. The table includes 160,000 or so clones, approximately 90% detected once. Sequenced here: PBMCs, sampled at disease progression, from a patient treated with ibrutinib. These TCRs come from a human donor with chronic lymphocytic leukemia.

Written as DNA, the CDR3 is TGTGCCAGCAGCGAACGACAGGGGTTCGAGCAGTACTTC. Translating it yields CASSERQGFEQYF. The rearrangement joins TRBV9 to TRBJ2-7, with 8 bases fitting TRBD1. Germline V lookup: CDR1 SGDLS, CDR2 YYNGEE. The CDR3 has 13 amino acids. With V trimmed by 3 bases and J by 6 bases, 5 bases remained unmatched.

The gene calls are TRBV29-1 and TRBJ2-5; TRBD1 matches at 7 bases. The CDR3 length is 15 residues. Germline V gives CDR1 SQVTM, CDR2 ANQGSEA. With V trimmed by 2 bases and J by 5 bases, 11 bases remained unmatched. This chain's CDR3 is CSVESWTGPFETQYF. In nucleotides, the CDR3 is TGCAGCGTTGAATCCTGGACAGGCCCTTTCGAGACCCAGTACTTC. The full variable domain, in which reference TRBV29-1 and TRBJ2-5 provide the parts outside the CDR3, is SAVISQKPSRDICQRGTSLTIQCQVDSQVTMMFWYRQQPGQSLTLIATANQGSEATYESGFVIDKFPISRPNLTFSTLTVSNMSPEDSSIYLCSVESWTGPFETQYFGPGTRLLVL.

This chain uses TRBV14 with TRBJ1-1; no reliable D call. This CDR3 is built from 17 residues. Germline loops: CDR1 SGHDN, CDR2 FVKESK. V gave up 4 bases and J gave up 1 base, with 19 bases separating them. The CDR3 nucleotides read TGTGCCAGCAGCCGAGGGCGCGAATACGTCACGAACACTGAAGCTTTCTTT. Its translation: CASSRGREYVTNTEAFF.

The V and J genes are TRBV30 and TRBJ2-5; TRBD1 matches 7 bases. Per the germline V gene, CDR1 is GTSNPN and CDR2 is SVGIG (reference sequence). The CDR3 spans 13 residues. Losses at the gene ends were 3 bases for V and 2 bases for J; bases not matched to a gene: 3. Here the CDR3 reads CAWSPGQQETQYF. The CDR3 DNA reads as TGTGCCTGGAGCCCGGGACAGCAAGAGACCCAGTACTTC.

This clone is a singleton in its sample. The chain has TRBV5-4 and TRBJ1-2; 10 bases align to TRBD1. Germline assignment: CDR1 SGHNT and CDR2 YYREEE (reference sequence). The CDR3 runs 18 residues. J was trimmed by 6 bases and V by 5 bases; bases with no gene match: 19. The CDR3 DNA follows: TGTGCCAGCAGTATGGGGCGAGACAGGGGGCGCAACAGCCATGGCTACACCTTC. This gives the protein CASSMGRDRGRNSHGYTF. The full variable domain, completed using reference TRBV5-4 and TRBJ1-2, is ETGVTQSPTHLIKTRGQQVTLRCSSQSGHNTVSWYQQALGQGPQFIFQYYREEENGRGNFPPRFSGLQFPNYSSELNVNALELDDSALYLCASSMGRDRGRNSHGYTFGSGTRLTVV.

The V call is TRBV11-3, the J call TRBJ2-1; TRBD1 aligns across 9 bases. Per the germline V gene, CDR1 is SGHNT and CDR2 is YENEEA. The length of the CDR3 is 15 residues. Trimming cost V 4 bases and J 7 bases; bases outside gene matches: 8. This chain's CDR3 is CASSSLGGTGNEQFF. CDR3 nucleotide sequence: TGTGCCAGCAGCTCCTTGGGTGGGACAGGGAATGAGCAGTTCTTC.

The gene calls are TRBV4-1 and TRBJ1-1; no firm D call. Germline V gene data show CDR1 as MGHRA and CDR2 as YSYEKL. Trimming removed 0 bases from V and 0 bases from J, with 8 bases in between. The CDR3 runs 15 residues. The CDR3 DNA is TGCGCCAGCAGCCAAGACATACTAATGAACACTGAAGCTTTCTTT. Encoded protein: CASSQDILMNTEAFF.

The chain has TRBV5-1 and TRBJ1-2, with D possibly TRBD1 on 5 matching bases. V was clipped by 3 bases and J by 0 bases, with 9 bases between them. Looked up from germline, CDR1 is SGHRS and CDR2 is YFSETQ. This CDR3 is 14 amino acids long. The CDR3 sequence is CASSYGAPNYGYTF. The CDR3, as DNA: TGCGCCAGCAGCTACGGGGCTCCTAACTATGGCTACACCTTC.

The rearrangement links TRBV6-5 to TRBJ1-2; D uncertain. Trimming removed 5 bases at V and 6 bases at J, with 19 bases between. CDR1 and CDR2 from the germline V gene are MNHEY and SVGAGI. The CDR3 covers 15 residues. CDR3 nucleotide sequence: TGTGCCAGCAGTCAGCTTAGGAAACTCGGAGATGGCTACACCTTC. Translated: CASSQLRKLGDGYTF.

The rearrangement uses TRBV11-2 and TRBJ2-7; no clear D gene. CDR3 length: 10 residues. The V gene lost 5 bases and the J gene lost 3 bases, with 2 bases spanning the gap. CDR1 is SGHAT, CDR2 FQNNGV, per germline. DNA for the CDR3: TGTGCCAGCAGCCACTACGAGCAGTACTTC. It yields the protein CASSHYEQYF.

J is TRBJ1-2 and V is TRBV4-1; D uncertain. Per germline, CDR1 MGHRA and CDR2 YSYEKL. The length of the CDR3 is 14 residues. The V end was cut by 5 bases, the J end by 8 bases, with 18 bases between. CDR3 DNA sequence: TGCGCCAGCAGCGGACGGACGTCCGCGGGGGGCTACACCTTC. It specifies CASSGRTSAGGYTF.

This clone was picked up one time. The chain combines TRBV7-3 with TRBJ2-1; D call uncertain. The CDR3 has 15 amino acids. Trimming took off 5 bases at V and 8 bases at J, with 19 bases between the two ends. Per the germline V gene, CDR1 is SGHTA and CDR2 is FQGTGA. Here the CDR3 DNA reads TGTGCCAGCAGCCCAGGCACTACCCGTACGGATGAGCAGTTCTTC. Its protein product is CASSPGTTRTDEQFF.

This clone has a handful of counts. The chain carries TRBV5-1 and TRBJ1-2; D ambiguous. Trimming cost V 1 base and J 4 bases, with 11 bases left between them. The CDR3 has 14 amino acids. CDR1 and CDR2 (germline): SGHRS, YFSETQ. CDR3 DNA sequence: TGCGCCAGCAGCTTGTCCCCATCTACCTATGGCTACACCTTC. Translation gives CASSLSPSTYGYTF.

The CDR3 sequence: CASNLGQPGTEAFF. The DNA for the CDR3 is TGTGCCAGCAACCTTGGACAGCCGGGCACTGAAGCTTTCTTT. This chain links TRBV28 with TRBJ1-1, with a possible D match to TRBD1 (6 bases). Germline lookup yields CDR1 MDHEN and CDR2 SYDVKM. Trimming removed 7 bases at V and 4 bases at J, with 16 bases between. This CDR3 has 14 residues. The full variable domain, completed using reference TRBV28 and TRBJ1-1, is DVKVTQSSRYLVKRTGEKVFLECVQDMDHENMFWYRQDPGLGLRLIYFSYDVKMKEKGDIPEGYSVSREKKERFSLILESASTNQTSMYLCASNLGQPGTEAFFGQGTRLTVV.

V and J are TRBV29-1 and TRBJ1-2; the D gene is possibly TRBD1 (6 bases). In germline, CDR1 is SQVTM, CDR2 ANQGSEA. The ends were cut back, 6 bases at V and 2 bases at J, with 16 bases in the middle. The CDR3 consists of 14 residues. CDR3 DNA sequence: TGCAGCGTCGACAGGTGGCGGGAAAACTATGGCTACACCTTC. Its protein is CSVDRWRENYGYTF.

The chain has TRBV5-1 and TRBJ2-5; maybe TRBD1 (7 bases). Germline V gene data show CDR1 as SGHRS and CDR2 as YFSETQ. Trimming took 3 bases from V and 1 from J, leaving 10 bases between them. The CDR3 extends over 14 amino acids. The CDR3 here is CASSSGGSQETQYF. DNA for the CDR3: TGCGCCAGCAGCTCAGGGGGGAGCCAAGAGACCCAGTACTTC.

V gene TRBV9 combines with J gene TRBJ2-2; D is undetermined. Germline-derived CDR1 and CDR2 are SGDLS and YYNGEE. Trimming removed 0 bases from V and 1 base from J, with 4 bases in between. This CDR3 comprises 14 residues. The CDR3 protein is CASSVGQNTGELFF. DNA for the CDR3: TGTGCCAGCAGCGTAGGACAGAACACCGGGGAGCTGTTTTTT.

The chain employs TRBV5-1 and TRBJ2-1; D possibly corresponds to TRBD1 (5 bases). The germline gives CDR1 SGHRS, CDR2 YFSETQ. The CDR3 consists of 15 residues. Trimming took 2 bases from V and 3 from J, leaving 12 bases between them. The CDR3: CASSLDVGRYNEQFF. In DNA, the CDR3 is TGCGCCAGCAGCTTAGACGTGGGGCGCTACAATGAGCAGTTCTTC. Full variable domain (remainder filled in from reference TRBV5-1 and TRBJ2-1): KAGVTQTPRYLIKTRGQQVTLSCSPISGHRSVSWYQQTPGQGLQFLFEYFSETQRNKGNFPGRFSGRQFSNSRSEMNVSTLELGDSALYLCASSLDVGRYNEQFFGPGTRLTVL.

V and J are TRBV5-6 and TRBJ2-7, with D hard to call. Trimming stripped 5 bases from V and 3 bases from J, with 12 bases between. The CDR3 consists of 13 residues. Germline V gives CDR1 SGHDT, CDR2 YYEEEE. The CDR3 nucleotides read TGTGCCAGCAGTTCCACTCTTCTCTACGAGCAGTACTTC. Encoded protein: CASSSTLLYEQYF.

The rearrangement uses TRBV30 and TRBJ1-4; D is ambiguous. The germline gives CDR1 GTSNPN, CDR2 SVGIG (reference sequence). The CDR3 extends over 14 amino acids. V was shortened by 1 base and J by 4 bases, with 10 bases between the two germline ends. The CDR3 protein is CAWSAASGNEKLFF. The CDR3 DNA is TGTGCCTGGAGTGCGGCCAGTGGTAATGAAAAACTGTTTTTT.